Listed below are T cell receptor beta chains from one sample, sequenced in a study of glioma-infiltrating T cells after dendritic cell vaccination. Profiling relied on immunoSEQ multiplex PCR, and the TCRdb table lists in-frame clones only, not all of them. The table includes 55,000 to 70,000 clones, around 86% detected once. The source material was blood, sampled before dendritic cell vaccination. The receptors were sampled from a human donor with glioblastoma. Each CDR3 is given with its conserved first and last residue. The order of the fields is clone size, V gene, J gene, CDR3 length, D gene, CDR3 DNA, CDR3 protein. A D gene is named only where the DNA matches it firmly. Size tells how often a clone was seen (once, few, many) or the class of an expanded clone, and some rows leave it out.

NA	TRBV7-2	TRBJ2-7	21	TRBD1	TGTGCCAGCAGCTTAGCGAGAGGGACAGGGGGAACCGACGTAGGATTCGACGAGCAGTACTTC	CASSLARGTGGTDVGFDEQYF
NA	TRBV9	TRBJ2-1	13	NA	TGTGCCAGCAGCGCCCAACCCCAGGGAATTCGGTTCTTC	CASSAQPQGIRFF
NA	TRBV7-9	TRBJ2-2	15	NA	TGTGCCAGCAGCCCCTCCGGCCCCAGCGGCGGGGAGCTGTTTTTT	CASSPSGPSGGELFF
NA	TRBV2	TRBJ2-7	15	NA	TGTGCCAGCAGTGAAATATTACCAGGGCAGGGGGAGCAGTACTTC	CASSEILPGQGEQYF
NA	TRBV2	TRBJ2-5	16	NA	TGTGCCAGCAGCCGCATCCGACAGACTCTCCAAGAGACCCAGTACTTC	CASSRIRQTLQETQYF
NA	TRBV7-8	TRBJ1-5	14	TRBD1	TGTGCCAGCAGCTTCGGACAGGGGGCGTCGCCCCAGCATTTT	CASSFGQGASPQHF
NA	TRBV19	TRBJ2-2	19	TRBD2	TGTGCCAGTAGGACTGGGACTAGCGGGGGGCCCTCGGGGACCGGGGAGCTGTTTTTT	CASRTGTSGGPSGTGELFF
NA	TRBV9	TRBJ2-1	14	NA	TGTGCCAGCAGCGTAGCCGGCGGGGTGATTGAGCAGTTCTTC	CASSVAGGVIEQFF
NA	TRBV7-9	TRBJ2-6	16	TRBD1	TGTGCCAGCAGCCGGACAGGGGGCTTTGGGGCCAACGTCCTGACTTTC	CASSRTGGFGANVLTF
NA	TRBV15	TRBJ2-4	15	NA	TGTGCCACCAGCAGAGCCGGGTCGATTTCAAACATTCAGTACTTC	CATSRAGSISNIQYF
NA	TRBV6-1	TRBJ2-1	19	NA	TGTGCCAGCAGTGAAACACCCACCCCGAGGGTTCTGCCATACAATGAGCAGTTCTTC	CASSETPTPRVLPYNEQFF
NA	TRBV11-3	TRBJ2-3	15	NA	TGTGCCAGCAGCTTAGTTGCGGGGAGCACAGATACGCAGTATTTT	CASSLVAGSTDTQYF
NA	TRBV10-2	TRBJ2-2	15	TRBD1	TGCGCCAGCAGTGATGGACAGGGGGCGGTCGGGGAGCTGTTTTTT	CASSDGQGAVGELFF
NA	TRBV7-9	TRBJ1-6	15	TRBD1	TGTGCCAGCAGCCTTGCGACAGGGGGGAATTCACCCCTCCACTTT	CASSLATGGNSPLHF
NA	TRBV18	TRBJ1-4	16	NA	TGTGCCAGCTCGCCCCCTGCGGGAGCAACTAATGAAAAACTGTTTTTT	CASSPPAGATNEKLFF
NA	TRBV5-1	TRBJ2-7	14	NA	TGCGCCAGCACCTCGATTGCAGGTTCCTACGAGCAGTACTTC	CASTSIAGSYEQYF
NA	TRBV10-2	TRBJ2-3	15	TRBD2	TGCGCCACCCGACTAGCGGGGGGGCAGAGTTTTTCGCAGTATTTT	CATRLAGGQSFSQYF
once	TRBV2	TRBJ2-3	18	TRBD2	TGTGCCAGCAGTGAGTTCCCCTCACTAGCGATAGGTTCAGATACGCAGTATTTT	CASSEFPSLAIGSDTQYF
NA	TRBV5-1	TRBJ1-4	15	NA	TGCGCCAGTCGAACCTGGCGGGGGGCCCAGGAAAAACTGTTTTTT	CASRTWRGAQEKLFF
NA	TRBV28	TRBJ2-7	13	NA	TGTGCCAGCAGTTTGGGCCAGGGCTACGAGCAGTACTTC	CASSLGQGYEQYF
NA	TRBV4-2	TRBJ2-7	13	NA	TGTGCCAGCAGCCGAGGGCCATTCTACGAGCAGTACTTC	CASSRGPFYEQYF
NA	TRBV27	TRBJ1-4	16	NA	TGTGCCAGCAGTCCCCGACTCTACTCAACTAATGAAAAACTGTTTTTT	CASSPRLYSTNEKLFF
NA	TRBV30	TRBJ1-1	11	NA	TGTGCCTGGGGTCGGGGCACTGAAGCTTTCTTT	CAWGRGTEAFF
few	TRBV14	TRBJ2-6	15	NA	TGTGCCAGCAGCCCCCAGCGAGGGGGGGCCAACGTCCTGACTTTC	CASSPQRGGANVLTF
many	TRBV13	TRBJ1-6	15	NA	TGTGCCAGCAGCTGGGGCCAGGGCGCTAATTCACCCCTCCACTTT	CASSWGQGANSPLHF
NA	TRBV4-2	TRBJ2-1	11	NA	TGTGCCAGCAGCCTCAACAATGAGCAGTTCTTC	CASSLNNEQFF
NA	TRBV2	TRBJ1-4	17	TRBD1	TGTGCCAGCAGACCCGGGACAGGCCGAGAGTCGGGTGAAAAACTGTTTTTT	CASRPGTGRESGEKLFF
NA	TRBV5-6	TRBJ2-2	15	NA	TGTGCCAGCAGCTTGTGGGGGCGTAACACCGGGGAGCTGTTTTTT	CASSLWGRNTGELFF
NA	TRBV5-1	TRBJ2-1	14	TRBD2	TGCGCCAGCAGCGGGGGGGACCTCAGGAATGAGCAGTTCTTC	CASSGGDLRNEQFF
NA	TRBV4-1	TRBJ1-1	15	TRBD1	TGCGCCAGCAGCGCCCGACAGGGGGCTCGGTATGAAGCTTTCTTT	CASSARQGARYEAFF
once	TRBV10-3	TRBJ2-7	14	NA	TGTGCCATCAGTGAGTCCGGACAGTCCTACGAGCAGTACTTC	CAISESGQSYEQYF
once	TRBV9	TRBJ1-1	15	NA	TGTGCCAGCAGCGTCGTTCCGGGAAGGGCCACTGAAGCTTTCTTT	CASSVVPGRATEAFF
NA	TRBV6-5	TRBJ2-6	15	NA	TGTGCCAGCACCAACAGGGCAATGGGGGCCAACGTCCTGACTTTC	CASTNRAMGANVLTF
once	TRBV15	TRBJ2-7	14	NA	TGTGCCACCAGCAGAGATGTGCTAGCCTACGAGCAGTACTTC	CATSRDVLAYEQYF
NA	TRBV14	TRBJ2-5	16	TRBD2	TGTGCCAGCAGCCGCGGGACTAGCGGGGGGGAAGAGACCCAGTACTTC	CASSRGTSGGEETQYF
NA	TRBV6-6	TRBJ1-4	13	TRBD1	TGTGCCAGCAGGGACAGGGAGTATGAAAAACTGTTTTTT	CASRDREYEKLFF
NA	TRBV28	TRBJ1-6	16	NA	TGTGCCAGCAGCACCCCTTACCAGGGAGGGAATTCACCCCTCCACTTT	CASSTPYQGGNSPLHF
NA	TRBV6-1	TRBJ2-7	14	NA	TGTGCCAGCGGGTCTAGCGCGAACTTCTACGAGCAGTACTTC	CASGSSANFYEQYF
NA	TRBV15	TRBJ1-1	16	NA	TGTGCCACCAGCAGAGACTATAATAATTTGAACACTGAAGCTTTCTTT	CATSRDYNNLNTEAFF
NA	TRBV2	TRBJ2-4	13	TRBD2	TGTGCCAGTGCTAGCGGGAGGGTGGACATTCAGTACTTC	CASASGRVDIQYF
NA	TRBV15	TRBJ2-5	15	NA	TGTGCCACCAGCAGAGATGGTGACTTCCAAGAGACCCAGTACTTC	CATSRDGDFQETQYF
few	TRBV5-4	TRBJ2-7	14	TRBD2	TGTGCCAGCAGCTTATTCGGGGGGGCCTACGAGCAGTACTTC	CASSLFGGAYEQYF
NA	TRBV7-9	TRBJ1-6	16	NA	TGTGCCAGCAGCGGGGCGGGAGTCTTAGAGCATTCACCCCTCCACTTT	CASSGAGVLEHSPLHF
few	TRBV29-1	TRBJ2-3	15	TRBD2	TGCAGCGTCGGGACTAGCGGGGGGACCACAGATACGCAGTATTTT	CSVGTSGGTTDTQYF
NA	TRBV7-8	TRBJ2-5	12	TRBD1	TGTGCCAGCAGCTACAGGGGGGAGACCCAGTACTTC	CASSYRGETQYF
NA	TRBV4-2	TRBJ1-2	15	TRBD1	TGTGCCAGCAGCCAAGCCGGGACAGGATTTGAAGGCTACACCTTC	CASSQAGTGFEGYTF
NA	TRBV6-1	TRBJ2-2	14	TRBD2	TGTGCCAGCAGGGGACTACAGAGTACCGGGGAGCTGTTTTTT	CASRGLQSTGELFF
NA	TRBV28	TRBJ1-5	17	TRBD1	TGTGCCAGCAGCCGACCTCGGGGGACAGGGGCGAATCAGCCCCAGCATTTT	CASSRPRGTGANQPQHF
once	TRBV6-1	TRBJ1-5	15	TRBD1	TGTGCCAGCAGTGCGACAGGGGGGAGCAATCAGCCCCAGCATTTT	CASSATGGSNQPQHF